One and the same sample provided the 14 T cell receptor beta chains below, sequenced in a study of cytomegalovirus exposure and HLA in healthy donors. The study ran its PCR with 60 Vbeta and 13 Jbeta primers. TCRdb's copy holds only in-frame clones and misses some; the assay was immunoSEQ multiplex PCR. There are about 160,000 clones in the sample; about 85% occur only once, and about 2% lies in the top ten. The sequencing input was PBMCs. All receptors come from a man between 18 and 35 years old in good health and CMV-seropositive.

The chain employs TRBV4-1 and TRBJ2-2; TRBD1 matches 8 bases. Germline V gene sequence: CDR1 MGHRA, CDR2 YSYEKL. CDR3 size: 16 residues. V shed 5 bases and J 2 bases; nucleotides not matched to a gene: 7. CDR3 amino acids: CASSTRGQANTGELFF. DNA of the CDR3: TGCGCCAGCAGCACGCGGGGACAGGCAAACACCGGGGAGCTGTTTTTT.

The table lists this clone with a count of one. The chain has TRBV9 and TRBJ2-3; 13 bases match TRBD2. Germline trimming cut 3 bases from V and 1 base from J; bases unmatched to any gene: 5. This CDR3 is 17 amino acids long. The germline CDR1 and CDR2 sequences are SGDLS and YYNGEE. The CDR3 spells CASSGTGTSGGTDTQYF. The CDR3 nucleotides are TGTGCCAGCAGCGGGACCGGGACTAGCGGGGGCACAGATACGCAGTATTTT.

The rearrangement joins TRBV5-1 to TRBJ1-2, with 9 positions matching TRBD1. CDR1 and CDR2 from the germline V gene are SGHRS and YFSETQ. With 4 bases clipped from V and 7 bases from J, the junction kept 5 bases outside the gene matches. This CDR3 is 13 amino acids long. The CDR3 here is CASSVGTGLGYTF. The CDR3 DNA sequence: TGCGCCAGCAGCGTCGGGACAGGGCTTGGCTACACCTTC.

CDR3 in DNA: TGTGCCTGGAGTAGGGGTATAGCGGGGGGGATCGATACGCAGTATTTT. It translates to CAWSRGIAGGIDTQYF. The chain joins TRBV30 to TRBJ2-3, with TRBD2 matching over 11 bases. The trim removed 2 bases at V and 6 bases at J, leaving 10 bases unmatched. The CDR3 covers 16 residues. In germline, CDR1 is GTSNPN, CDR2 SVGIG (reference sequence).

V is TRBV27 and J is TRBJ1-5, with D unclear. V was cut by 0 bases and J by 3 bases, with 9 bases left in between. Germline V lookup: CDR1 MNHEY, CDR2 SMNVEV (reference sequence). The CDR3 runs to 15 residues. The CDR3 here is CASSLSSGPNQPQHF. Here the CDR3 DNA reads TGTGCCAGCAGTTTATCGAGCGGGCCCAATCAGCCCCAGCATTTT.

The chain carries TRBV29-1 and TRBJ2-7; D gene uncertain. V dropped 0 bases and J dropped 2 bases, with 14 bases sitting between them. The length of the CDR3 is 15 residues. The germline gives CDR1 SQVTM, CDR2 ANQGSEA. CDR3 loop: CSVEDPAVETYEQYF. CDR3 coding DNA: TGCAGCGTTGAAGATCCCGCCGTAGAGACCTACGAGCAGTACTTC.

The genes are TRBV2 and TRBJ2-5; D gene ambiguous. V lost 8 bases and J 3 bases, leaving 7 bases between the germline ends. This CDR3 has 11 amino acids. CDR1 and CDR2 from the germline V gene are SNHLY and FYNNEI. The CDR3 sequence: CASQAEETQYF. CDR3 coding DNA: TGTGCCAGCCAGGCTGAAGAGACCCAGTACTTC.

The V gene is TRBV6-1, the J gene TRBJ2-5, with TRBD1 identical over 7 bases. This CDR3 has 13 amino acids. Germline trimming cut 3 bases from V and 5 bases from J; bases unmatched to any gene: 3. In germline, CDR1 is MNHNS, CDR2 SASEGT. For the CDR3, the DNA is TGTGCCAGCAGTGATGGCAGGGGGGAGACCCAGTACTTC. Translating it yields CASSDGRGETQYF.

This clone was observed a single time. The chain links TRBV5-1 to TRBJ2-7, with D uncertain. V was trimmed by 2 bases and J by 6 bases, leaving 9 bases between them. The CDR3 is 12 amino acids. Germline V gene sequence: CDR1 SGHRS, CDR2 YFSETQ. Here the CDR3 DNA reads TGCGCCAGCAGCTTAACACGAGGCGAGCAGTACTTC. Amino acid sequence: CASSLTRGEQYF.

This chain links TRBV5-1 with TRBJ2-7; D is ambiguous. The CDR3 loop spans 14 amino acids. The germline V and J ends were trimmed by 3 bases and 1 base, with 11 bases remaining between them. Germline CDR1 and CDR2: SGHRS and YFSETQ. The CDR3 reads CASSSTPGSYEQYF. In DNA, the CDR3 is TGCGCCAGCAGCTCTACCCCGGGTTCCTACGAGCAGTACTTC.

CDR3 coding DNA: TGTGCCAGCAGCGCCAGACAAGGGGGGGCCACAGATACGCAGTATTTT. Its protein product is CASSARQGGATDTQYF. This chain links TRBV7-3 with TRBJ2-3, with D perhaps matching TRBD2 (7 bases). Germline V CDR1 and CDR2: SGHTA, FQGTGA. This CDR3 is 16 amino acids long. Deletions cut 5 bases from V and 2 bases from J, with 17 bases between.

The chain has TRBV10-3 and TRBJ2-5; the match to TRBD1 covers 9 bases. The J call may be faulty, since TRBJ2-7 better matches the DNA end. The CDR3 has 14 residues. Germline CDR1 is ENHRY and CDR2 is SYGVKD. The CDR3 DNA is TGTGCCATCAGTGAGCCAGGACAGGGGAACGAGCAGTACTTC. Protein: CAISEPGQGNEQYF.

The rearrangement links TRBV7-9 to TRBJ2-7, with TRBD2 identical over 8 bases. The CDR3 extends over 16 amino acids. Germline-derived CDR1 and CDR2 are SEHNR and FQNEAQ (reference sequence). Trimming took 5 bases from V and 0 from J; bases not matched to a gene: 9. The CDR3 bases are TGTGCCAGCAGCCCTACCGCGGGGGGCTTCTCCTACGAGCAGTACTTC. It specifies CASSPTAGGFSYEQYF.

This clone was observed once. The chain has TRBV5-1 and TRBJ2-7; 8 bases match TRBD1. The J segment lost 0 bases and the V segment lost 5 bases, leaving 7 bases of the junction unmatched. The germline CDR1 and CDR2 sequences are SGHRS and YFSETQ. CDR3 length: 15 amino acids. The CDR3 region is CASRDRDRSSYEQYF. The CDR3 nucleotides read TGCGCCAGCAGGGACCGGGACAGGAGCTCCTACGAGCAGTACTTC.